Listed below are T cell receptor beta chains from one sample, sequenced in a study of regulatory T cells in long-lasting Graves disease. TCRdb re-derived calls from the multiplex PCR reads in MiXCR, one entry per CDR3 protein. The table lists roughly 300,000 distinct CDR3 sequences, around a fifth of them singletons. The starting material was peripheral blood mononuclear cells (PBMCs), obtained when the disease was refractory, from a patient treated with antithyroid drugs. The origin of the receptors is a female donor with Graves disease. The CDR3 runs from the conserved cysteine through the conserved F or W. Fields, in order: D gene, clone size, V gene, CDR3 length, J gene, CDR3 DNA, CDR3 protein. D genes are given only for firm matches. Some rows mark clone size as missing; the rest say once, few, many or name a class of expanded clone.

TRBD1,many,TRBV11-3,15,TRBJ1-6,TGTGCCAGCAGCTTGAGGGGGCGAGGCTCGGCACCCCTCCACTTT,CASSLRGRGSAPLHF
NA,few,TRBV5-5,15,TRBJ1-1,TGTGCCAGCAGCCTCGGGTCTGGGGAGAACACTGAAGCTTTCTTT,CASSLGSGENTEAFF
NA,many,TRBV7-8,14,TRBJ1-1,TGTGCCAGCAGCCCCTGGGAGGGGAGAACTGAAGCTTTCTTT,CASSPWEGRTEAFF
NA,few,TRBV12-3/TRBV12-4,14,TRBJ1-5,TGTGCCAGCAGTTTCGGGGGGCATAGCCAGCCCCAGCATTTT,CASSFGGHSQPQHF
NA,NA,TRBV11-2,18,TRBJ2-7,TGTGCCAGCTCACCACTTATCGGCGGAGGGGCGAGCTCCTACGAGCAGTACTTC,CASSPLIGGGASSYEQYF
TRBD1,few,TRBV18,14,TRBJ2-5,TGTGCCAGCTCCAAAGGGGGACAGGAGTTTGGCCAGTACTTC,CASSKGGQEFGQYF
NA,many,TRBV5-1,14,TRBJ1-1,TGCGCCAGCAGCTTGGCTGGGGATGGCACTGAAGCTTTCTTT,CASSLAGDGTEAFF
NA,few,TRBV6-9,15,TRBJ1-6,TGTGCCAGCAGTTACTCCACAGGAACTAATTCACCCCCCCACTTT,CASSYSTGTNSPPHF
TRBD1,many,TRBV11-2,17,TRBJ1-2,TGTGCCAGCAGACGGACAGGGGTCTCTCTTTCTAACTATGGCTACACCTTC,CASRRTGVSLSNYGYTF
TRBD1,NA,TRBV20-1,14,TRBJ2-7,TGCAGTGCTAGACGACAGGGGGTCGGGTACGAGCAGTACTTC,CSARRQGVGYEQYF
NA,many,TRBV20-1,15,TRBJ2-7,TGCAGTGCGCTAACCGGGGGGCAGGGCGCCTACGAGCAGTACTTC,CSALTGGQGAYEQYF
NA,NA,TRBV3-1,17,TRBJ1-4,TGTGCCAGCAGCTTAAAGCATGGGCGCCCGCCCAATGAAAAACTGTTTTTT,CASSLKHGRPPNEKLFF
NA,NA,TRBV19,13,TRBJ1-5,TGTGCCAGTTCGGACAGAAACAATCAGCCCCAGCATTTT,CASSDRNNQPQHF
NA,many,TRBV28,16,TRBJ2-2,TGTGCCAGCAGTCCCCTCCTAGAGACGAACACCGGGGAGCTGTTTTTT,CASSPLLETNTGELFF
TRBD1,NA,TRBV5-1,16,TRBJ2-7,TGCGCCAGCAGCTTGGAAGGGGGCGATTTGGGGTACGAGCAGTACTTC,CASSLEGGDLGYEQYF
NA,NA,TRBV3-1,15,TRBJ2-7,TGTGCCAGCAGCCTCCCCCTGACTAGCTCCTACGAGCAGTACTTC,CASSLPLTSSYEQYF
TRBD1,many,TRBV6-1,14,TRBJ1-5,TGTGCCAGTCGACAGGGGAGAAGCAATCAGCCCCAGCATTTT,CASRQGRSNQPQHF
TRBD1,many,TRBV6-4,15,TRBJ2-5,TGTGCCAGCAGTGAGCAGACAGGGTACCAAGAGACCCAGTACTTC,CASSEQTGYQETQYF
NA,many,TRBV30,14,TRBJ1-1,TGTGCCTGGAGTCGACCCTCCGGGAACACTGAAGCTTTCTTT,CAWSRPSGNTEAFF
NA,few,TRBV10-3,13,TRBJ2-7,TGTGCCATCAGTGATGAGGTCTCCTACGAGCAGTACTTC,CAISDEVSYEQYF
TRBD1,many,TRBV20-1,14,TRBJ2-2,TGCAGTGCTAGGGACAGGGGGTACACCGGGGAGCTGTTTTTT,CSARDRGYTGELFF
NA,NA,TRBV3-1,14,TRBJ2-1,TGTGCCAGCAGCCTCCAGACGGGCCCGTGGGTGCAGTTCTTC,CASSLQTGPWVQFF
TRBD2,NA,TRBV2,18,TRBJ2-2,TGTGCCAGCAGTGTGGATACTAGCGGGAGGGCCTACACCGGGGAGCTGTTTTTT,CASSVDTSGRAYTGELFF
NA,many,TRBV7-2,14,TRBJ2-5,TGTGCCAGCAGCTTAGTGACGGACCAAGAGACCCAGTACTTC,CASSLVTDQETQYF
NA,NA,TRBV20-1,12,TRBJ2-7,TGCAGTGCTAGTGTGGATCTCCACGAGCAGTACTTC,CSASVDLHEQYF
TRBD1,many,TRBV6-2/TRBV6-3,17,TRBJ2-7,TGTGCCAGCAGTTACCCGAGGGGGAGACAGGGAACCTACGAGCAGTACTTC,CASSYPRGRQGTYEQYF
NA,NA,TRBV15,15,TRBJ1-5,TGTGCCACCAGCAGAGAGGGGGGTACATATCAGCCCCAGCATTTT,CATSREGGTYQPQHF
NA,NA,TRBV12-3/TRBV12-4,18,TRBJ2-5,TGTGCCAGCAGCCAAGTTCTAGCCGGGCTAGCTCTAAAGGAGACCCAGTACTTC,CASSQVLAGLALKETQYF
NA,few,TRBV5-1,15,TRBJ2-4,TGCGCCAGCAGCTGGGTTAGGACCTACAAAAACATTCAGTACTTC,CASSWVRTYKNIQYF
TRBD1,few,TRBV27,15,TRBJ1-3,TGTGCCAGCAGTAGAGGACAGGGACCTGGAAACACCATATATTTT,CASSRGQGPGNTIYF
TRBD1,NA,TRBV28,16,TRBJ1-5,TGTGCCAGCAGTTTACAGGGGGTCGGGGGAAATCAGCCCCAGCATTTT,CASSLQGVGGNQPQHF
TRBD1,few,TRBV20-1,17,TRBJ2-3,TGCAGTGCTAGAGCTACCCTAAACGGACAGGGGGCAGATACGCAGTATTTT,CSARATLNGQGADTQYF
TRBD1,many,TRBV20-1,12,TRBJ2-7,TGCAGTGCCCGGGACAGGGGATACGAGCAGTACTTC,CSARDRGYEQYF
NA,many,TRBV11-2,15,TRBJ1-1,TGTGCCAGCAGCTCAATAGGGTTGCTAAACACTGAAGCTTTCTTT,CASSSIGLLNTEAFF
TRBD1,NA,TRBV7-8,16,TRBJ2-7,TGTGCCAGCAGCCCCACCGGTGGACAGGGGTACTACGAGCAGTACTTC,CASSPTGGQGYYEQYF
NA,few,TRBV7-2,14,TRBJ1-6,TGTGCCAGCAGCTTAACCAGGAGTTATTCACCCCTCCACTTT,CASSLTRSYSPLHF
TRBD1,many,TRBV24-1,17,TRBJ2-5,TGTGCCACCAGTGATCCTGGGACAGGGAAACATCAAGAGACCCAGTACTTC,CATSDPGTGKHQETQYF
TRBD1,NA,TRBV27,15,TRBJ2-1,TGTGCCAGCAGTCTCCGGGACAGGGAGGAGGATGAGCAGTTCTTC,CASSLRDREEDEQFF
TRBD2,NA,TRBV9,15,TRBJ2-5,TGTGCCAGCAGCGCCCGACTAGCGGCGGGAGAGACCCAGTACTTC,CASSARLAAGETQYF
NA,few,TRBV6-1,13,TRBJ1-2,TGTGCCAGCAGCTCGACAACCAACTATGGCTACACCTTC,CASSSTTNYGYTF
TRBD2,many,TRBV12-3/TRBV12-4,16,TRBJ2-7,TGTGCCAGCAGTTTAGATCTCGGCGGGAGGGCCTACGAGCAGTACTTC,CASSLDLGGRAYEQYF
NA,NA,TRBV4-1,14,TRBJ2-7,TGCGCCAGCAGCCTTGGACATTTTGAGGGCGAGCAGTACTTC,CASSLGHFEGEQYF
NA,many,TRBV7-3,14,TRBJ2-1,TGTGCCAGCAGCCGAGGAGGGACACTCAATGAGCAGTTCTTC,CASSRGGTLNEQFF
NA,few,TRBV18,14,TRBJ2-7,TGTGCCAGCTCAGAACAGGGCCGTCGGTACGAGCAGTACTTC,CASSEQGRRYEQYF
NA,many,TRBV10-3,15,TRBJ2-7,TGTGCCATCAGTGAGTACTCAGGGGGGGCCTACGAGCAGTACTTC,CAISEYSGGAYEQYF
NA,once,TRBV29-1,12,TRBJ2-2,TGCAGCGTTTTTTTCAACACCGGGGAGCTGTTTTTT,CSVFFNTGELFF
TRBD2,few,TRBV20-1,14,TRBJ2-5,TGCAGTGCTAGTCTAGCGGGGGGTTTTGAGACCCAGTACTTC,CSASLAGGFETQYF
TRBD2,NA,TRBV6-1,14,TRBJ2-1,TGTGCCAGCTGGTCGAGTCGGGGGGGCGTCGAGCAGTTCTTC,CASWSSRGGVEQFF
TRBD1,NA,TRBV19,17,TRBJ1-6,TGTGCCAGTAGTGCCTATCCCGGGACAGGGCTAGGCTCACCCCTCCACTTT,CASSAYPGTGLGSPLHF
TRBD1,few,TRBV27,16,TRBJ2-2,TGTGCCAGCAGTTTATCCCCAGGGACAGGCCGCGGGGAGCTGTTTTTT,CASSLSPGTGRGELFF
NA,many,TRBV12-3/TRBV12-4,13,TRBJ2-5,TGTGCCAGCAGTGCGGTCGGAGAAGAGACCCAGTACTTC,CASSAVGEETQYF
TRBD1,NA,TRBV27,15,TRBJ2-7,TGTGCCAGCAGTTTACGTACAGGGGTGGGCTACGAGCAGTACTTC,CASSLRTGVGYEQYF
NA,many,TRBV6-5,15,TRBJ1-4,TGTGCCAGCAGTTACTCGTTTGGGGACGGTGAAAAACTGTTTTTT,CASSYSFGDGEKLFF